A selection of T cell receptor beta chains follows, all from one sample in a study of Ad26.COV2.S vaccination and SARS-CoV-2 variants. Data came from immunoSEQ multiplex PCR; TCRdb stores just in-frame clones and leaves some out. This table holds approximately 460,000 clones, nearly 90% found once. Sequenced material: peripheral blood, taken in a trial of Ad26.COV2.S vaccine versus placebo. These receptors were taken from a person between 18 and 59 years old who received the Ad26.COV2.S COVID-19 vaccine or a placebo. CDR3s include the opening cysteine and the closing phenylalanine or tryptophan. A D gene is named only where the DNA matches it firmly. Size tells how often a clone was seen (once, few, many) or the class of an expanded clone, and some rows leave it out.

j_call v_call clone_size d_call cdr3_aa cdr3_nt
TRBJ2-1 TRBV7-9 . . CASGADYNEQFF TGTGCCAGCGGAGCGGACTACAATGAGCAGTTCTTC
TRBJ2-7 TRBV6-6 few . CASRFLSGTYEQYF TGTGCCAGCAGGTTCCTTAGCGGAACATACGAGCAGTACTTC
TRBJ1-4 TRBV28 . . CASSLWGSSKEKLFF TGTGCCAGCAGTTTATGGGGCAGCTCCAAGGAAAAACTGTTTTTT
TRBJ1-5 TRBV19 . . CASRMVNGNQPQHF TGTGCCAGTAGGATGGTTAACGGGAATCAGCCCCAGCATTTT
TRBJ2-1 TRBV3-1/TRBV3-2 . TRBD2 CASRRLAGGPPFF TGTGCCAGCAGGCGACTAGCGGGAGGGCCACCGTTCTTC
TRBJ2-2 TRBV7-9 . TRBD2 CASSSPGTSGSIAGELFF TGTGCCAGCAGCTCGCCGGGGACTAGCGGGAGTATTGCCGGGGAGCTGTTTTTT
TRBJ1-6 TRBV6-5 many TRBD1 CASTKGQGVNSPLHF TGTGCCAGCACCAAAGGACAGGGTGTCAATTCACCCCTCCACTTT
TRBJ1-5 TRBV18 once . CASSPVGRDQPQHF TGTGCCAGCTCACCAGTCGGGAGGGATCAGCCCCAGCATTTT
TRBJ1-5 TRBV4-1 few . CASSQVRAPGQPQHF TGCGCCAGCAGCCAGGTAAGGGCCCCGGGGCAGCCCCAGCATTTT
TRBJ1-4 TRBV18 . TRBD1 CASSPGQGVSEKLFF TGTGCCAGCTCACCCGGACAGGGGGTGAGCGAAAAACTGTTTTTT
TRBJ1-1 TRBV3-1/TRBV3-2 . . CASSPAGVNTEAFF TGTGCCAGCAGCCCCGCGGGGGTGAACACTGAAGCTTTCTTT
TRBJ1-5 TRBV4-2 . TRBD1 CASSQDQSTGGYQPQHF TGTGCCAGCAGCCAAGATCAGTCGACAGGGGGCTATCAGCCCCAGCATTTT
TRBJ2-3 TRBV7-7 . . CASSLVAGASDTQYF TGTGCTAGCAGCTTAGTTGCGGGGGCGTCAGATACGCAGTATTTT
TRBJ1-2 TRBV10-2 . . CASSEGRAYGYTF TGCGCCAGCAGTGAGGGCAGGGCCTATGGCTACACCTTC
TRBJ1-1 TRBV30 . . CAWTRETEAFF TGTGCCTGGACTCGGGAGACTGAAGCTTTCTTT
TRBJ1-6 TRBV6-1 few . CASSETGTMGVPYNSPLHF TGTGCCAGCAGTGAAACCGGGACAATGGGCGTCCCCTATAATTCACCCCTCCACTTT
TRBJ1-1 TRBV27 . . CASSWTGQGYTEAFF TGTGCCAGCAGCTGGACCGGGCAGGGATACACTGAAGCTTTCTTT
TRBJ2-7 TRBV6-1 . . CASSEEGQNNSYEQYF TGTGCCAGCAGTGAAGAGGGCCAGAACAACTCCTACGAGCAGTACTTC
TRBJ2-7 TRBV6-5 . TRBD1 CASSNRDRGGYEQYF TGTGCCAGCAGTAACCGGGACAGGGGTGGATACGAGCAGTACTTC
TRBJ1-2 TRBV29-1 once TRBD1 CSVGTGTGDGYTF TGCAGCGTGGGGACCGGGACAGGAGATGGCTACACCTTC
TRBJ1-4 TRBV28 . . CASSFGGRGELFF TGTGCCAGCAGTTTCGGGGGGAGAGGGGAACTGTTTTTT
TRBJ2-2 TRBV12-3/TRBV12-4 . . CASSFIRTGELFF TGTGCCAGCAGTTTTATTCGGACCGGGGAGCTGTTTTTT
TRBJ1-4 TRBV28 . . CASITGTGEKLFF TGTGCCAGCATTACAGGGACGGGCGAAAAACTGTTTTTT
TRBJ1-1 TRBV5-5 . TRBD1 CASSLGPGQGARGTEAFF TGTGCCAGCAGCTTGGGTCCGGGACAGGGGGCGCGTGGCACTGAAGCTTTCTTT
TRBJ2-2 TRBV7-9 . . CASSFLPNTGELFF TGTGCCAGCAGCTTTCTACCAAATACCGGGGAGCTGTTTTTT
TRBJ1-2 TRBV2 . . CASSDQGTGANYGYTF TGTGCCAGCAGTGATCAAGGGACGGGAGCTAACTATGGCTACACCTTC
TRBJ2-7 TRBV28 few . CASSLSQGQHEQYF TGTGCCAGCAGTTTGTCACAGGGTCAGCACGAGCAGTACTTC
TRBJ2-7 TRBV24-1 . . CATSDSHSYEQYF TGTGCCACCAGTGATTCCCACTCCTACGAGCAGTACTTC
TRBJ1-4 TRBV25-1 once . CASSRAGGGNEKLFF TGTGCCAGCAGTCGTGCCGGGGGCGGTAATGAAAAACTGTTTTTT
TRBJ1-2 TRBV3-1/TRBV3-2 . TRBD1 CASSRTGGAGGYTF TGTGCCAGCAGCAGGACAGGGGGCGCTGGGGGCTACACCTTC
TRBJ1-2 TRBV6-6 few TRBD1 CASSYSEGARVGYTF TGTGCCAGCAGTTACTCGGAGGGGGCGCGAGTCGGCTACACCTTC
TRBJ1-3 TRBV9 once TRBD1 CASSGRQGSSNTIYF TGTGCCAGCAGCGGGAGACAGGGGTCAAGTAACACCATATATTTT
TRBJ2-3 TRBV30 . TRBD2 CAWSVQRTSGSTDTQYF TGTGCCTGGAGTGTACAGAGGACTAGCGGAAGCACAGATACGCAGTATTTT
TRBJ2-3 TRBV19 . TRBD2 CASRGLAGWGSTDTQYF TGTGCCAGTCGGGGACTAGCGGGTTGGGGAAGCACAGATACGCAGTATTTT
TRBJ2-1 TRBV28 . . CASSLRLAREQFF TGTGCCAGCAGTTTAAGGCTAGCTCGCGAGCAGTTCTTC
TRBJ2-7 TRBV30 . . CAWSPRAFNEQYF TGTGCCTGGAGTCCCAGGGCTTTCAACGAGCAGTACTTC
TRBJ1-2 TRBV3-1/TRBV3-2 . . CASSQGPRYGYTF TGTGCCAGCAGCCAAGGACCCCGGTATGGCTACACCTTC